This passage covers 14 T cell receptor beta chains from one sample sequenced in a study of blood T cell repertoires in COVID-19. Sequencing used immunoSEQ multiplex PCR; TCRdb keeps in-frame clones, though not all of them. The table lists a few hundred thousand clones, nearly 90% of them singletons. Sequenced material: PBMCs or T cells enriched from blood (not recorded which). The receptors stem from an older woman who had recovered from COVID-19.

The chain is built from TRBV5-1 and TRBJ1-2; D might be TRBD1 (6 bases). The CDR3 extends over 14 amino acids. Germline V gives CDR1 SGHRS, CDR2 YFSETQ. The V end was cut by 3 bases, the J end by 4 bases, with 13 bases between. The CDR3 loop is CASSSQDSSYGYTF. The CDR3 DNA sequence: TGCGCCAGCAGCTCCCAGGACAGCTCCTATGGCTACACCTTC.

The rearrangement joins TRBV5-4 to TRBJ1-2; D is perhaps TRBD1 (6 bases). Between the trimmed V and J ends, which lost 5 bases and 3 bases, there was a span of 17 bases. The CDR3 contains 15 residues. Looked up from germline, CDR1 is SGHNT and CDR2 is YYREEE (reference sequence). The CDR3, as DNA: TGTGCCAGCAGAACACCGGGGGGCGCGGACTATGGCTACACCTTC. Residues: CASRTPGGADYGYTF.

This clone is a singleton in its sample. The rearrangement links TRBV24-1 to TRBJ2-2; 8 bases align to TRBD1. This CDR3 has 16 amino acids. Trimming cost V 4 bases and J 1 base; bases outside gene matches: 4. Germline V gives CDR1 KGHDR, CDR2 SFDVKD. The CDR3 here is CATSDPGQGNTGELFF. The CDR3 DNA is TGTGCCACCAGTGACCCTGGACAGGGGAACACCGGGGAGCTGTTTTTT.

The chain recombines TRBV11-3 with TRBJ2-1, with 11 bases aligning to TRBD2. The germline V gene encodes CDR1 SGHNT and CDR2 YENEEA. The CDR3 has 14 amino acids. With 6 bases clipped from V and 2 bases from J, the junction kept 0 bases outside the gene matches. CDR3 DNA sequence: TGTGCCAGCAGGACTAGCGGGGCCTACAATGAGCAGTTCTTC. Encoded protein: CASRTSGAYNEQFF.

The V gene is TRBV9, the J gene TRBJ1-1; tentatively, D is TRBD1 (6 bases). The CDR3 length is 16 residues. V lost 3 bases and J 0 bases, leaving 15 bases between the germline ends. Germline V CDR1 and CDR2: SGDLS, YYNGEE. The CDR3 region has the DNA TGTGCCAGCAGCGCCCCAGGGGCTCTTATGAACACTGAAGCTTTCTTT. Translating it yields CASSAPGALMNTEAFF.

This chain joins TRBV4-1 and TRBJ1-4; 9 bases agree with TRBD1. The V gene end was trimmed by 4 bases and the J gene end by 8 bases; junction bases not matched to a gene: 8. Germline V gene sequence: CDR1 MGHRA, CDR2 YSYEKL. The CDR3 is made up of 15 amino acids. The CDR3 DNA reads TGCGCCAGCAGCCGCAGTGGGGACAGGGCAGAAAAACTGTTTTTT. Translated: CASSRSGDRAEKLFF.

This rearrangement joins TRBV19 to TRBJ2-7; a weak D match, TRBD1 (6 bases). The CDR3 is 16 residues long. Germline-derived CDR1 and CDR2 are LNHDA and SQIVND (reference sequence). V lost 3 bases and J lost 6, with 21 bases in between. The CDR3 region is CASSISPGQSVGEQYF. CDR3 DNA sequence: TGTGCCAGTAGTATTTCACCGGGACAATCGGTAGGCGAGCAGTACTTC. Complete variable domain (other parts from reference TRBV19 and TRBJ2-7): DGGITQSPKYLFRKEGQNVTLSCEQNLNHDAMYWYRQDPGQGLRLIYYSQIVNDFQKGDIAEGYSVSREKKESFPLTVTSAQKNPTAFYLCASSISPGQSVGEQYFGPGTRLTVT.

V is TRBV19 and J is TRBJ1-2, with TRBD1 matching over 8 bases. The CDR3 spans 13 residues. The V gene end was trimmed by 4 bases and the J gene end by 8 bases; junction bases not matched to a gene: 6. Germline V gene lookup returns CDR1 LNHDA and CDR2 SQIVND (reference sequence). CDR3 in DNA: TGTGCCAGTAGTACGGGACAGGCTTTGGGCTACACCTTC. It encodes CASSTGQALGYTF.

The CDR3 is CASSGNPGTGGARGSYGYTF. The CDR3 DNA reads TGTGCCAGCAGTGGCAACCCCGGGACAGGGGGCGCGAGGGGTTCCTATGGCTACACCTTC. This rearrangement joins TRBV6-1 to TRBJ1-2, with 12 bases fitting TRBD1. The CDR3 is made up of 20 amino acids. The V segment lost 4 bases and the J segment 4 bases; nucleotides outside the gene matches: 19. Germline-derived CDR1 and CDR2 are MNHNS and SASEGT.

V usage is TRBV7-8 and J usage is TRBJ2-1, with 8 bases identical to TRBD2. J lost 10 bases, V lost 1 base, and 9 bases had no gene match. Germline CDR1 is SGHVS and CDR2 is FQNEAQ. The CDR3 is made up of 15 amino acids. The CDR3, as DNA: TGTGCCAGCAGCTTAGTTAGCGGGGCTTTGGGAGAGCAGTTCTTC. This encodes CASSLVSGALGEQFF.

V usage is TRBV27 and J usage is TRBJ1-6, with D tentatively TRBD1 (6 bases). Germline CDR1 MNHEY, CDR2 SMNVEV (reference sequence). Trimming took off 5 bases at V and 4 bases at J, with 12 bases between the two ends. This CDR3 has 15 residues. The DNA of the CDR3 is TGTGCCAGCAGTGATAGAGGGGGATATAATTCACCCCTCCACTTT. It translates to CASSDRGGYNSPLHF.

J is TRBJ1-5 and V is TRBV27; perhaps TRBD1 as D (5 bases). V was pared by 3 bases and J by 6 bases, with 15 bases between. The CDR3 is 15 residues long. CDR1 and CDR2 from the germline V gene are MNHEY and SMNVEV (reference sequence). The CDR3 bases are TGTGCCAGCAGTTTGTTGGGGGGGGATAGTCAGCCCCAGCATTTT. Residues: CASSLLGGDSQPQHF.

The V and J genes are TRBV6-5 and TRBJ1-2; D is unclear. V lost 7 bases and J 7 bases, leaving 10 bases between the germline ends. CDR3 length: 11 residues. CDR1 and CDR2 from the germline V gene are MNHEY and SVGAGI. CDR3 nucleotides: TGTGCCAGCACCAACGGTGCTGGCTACACCTTC. Translating gives CASTNGAGYTF.

V and J are TRBV28 and TRBJ1-2; 7 bases fit TRBD1. Per germline, CDR1 MDHEN and CDR2 SYDVKM. The CDR3 has 12 residues. After removal of 2 bases from V and 8 bases from J, the junction contained 2 bases not matched to a gene. The CDR3 is CASSLRQGGYTF. The CDR3 nucleotides read TGTGCCAGCAGTTTACGACAGGGAGGCTACACCTTC.